The 8 T cell receptor beta chains below come from one sample, sequenced in a study of T cell changes during pregnancy in multiple sclerosis. The repertoire was sequenced with immunoSEQ multiplex PCR; TCRdb's copy has only in-frame clones and lacks some. The table includes roughly 90,000 clones, more than 85% detected once. This specimen consisted of peripheral blood, obtained before pregnancy. These receptors were taken from a female donor with multiple sclerosis, enrolled in a pregnancy study.

The sample holds a few counts of this clone. The J gene is TRBJ2-7, the V gene TRBV5-1; D possibly corresponds to TRBD1 (5 bases). Trimming pared 4 bases from V and 0 bases from J, leaving 14 bases between. The CDR3 is 15 residues long. CDR1 SGHRS and CDR2 YFSETQ come from the germline V gene. The CDR3 nucleotides are TGCGCCAGCAGCCCCCAGGGATCGGTCTCCTACGAGCAGTACTTC. This sequence encodes CASSPQGSVSYEQYF.

The CDR3 sequence: CASSLGLANTGELFF. In nucleotides, the CDR3 is TGTGCCAGCAGCCTGGGACTAGCGAACACCGGGGAGCTGTTTTTT. This chain joins TRBV5-4 and TRBJ2-2; 8 nucleotides align to TRBD2. Germline assignment: CDR1 SGHNT and CDR2 YYREEE (reference sequence). The CDR3 is 15 amino acids. The V gene end was trimmed by 4 bases and the J gene end by 0 bases; junction bases not matched to a gene: 2.

The chain has TRBV18 and TRBJ1-4; tentative D call: TRBD1 (5 bases). CDR3 length: 13 residues. CDR1 is KGHSH and CDR2 is LQKENI in the germline V gene. V was pared by 5 bases and J by 8 bases, with 12 bases between. CDR3 residues: CASSSGRGEKLFF. DNA of the CDR3: TGTGCCAGCTCATCAGGGAGGGGAGAAAAACTGTTTTTT.

The chain recombines TRBV7-6 with TRBJ1-5, with 7 bases aligning to TRBD1. The CDR3 extends over 14 amino acids. CDR1 SGHVS and CDR2 FNYEAQ come from the germline V gene. The CDR3 protein is CASGDSPSNQPQHF. In DNA form, the CDR3 reads TGTGCGTCAGGGGACAGTCCTAGCAATCAGCCCCAGCATTTT.

The rearrangement joins TRBV19 to TRBJ1-1; D is uncertain. CDR3 length equals 13 residues. Germline V CDR1 and CDR2: LNHDA, SQIVND (reference sequence). Trimming stripped 6 bases from V and 3 bases from J, with 11 bases between. DNA of the CDR3: TGTGCCAGTAGGTCCACGAGAGACACTGAAGCTTTCTTT. As protein: CASRSTRDTEAFF.

This clone was detected a few times. The chain recombines TRBV18 with TRBJ1-5, with D uncertain. Germline V gene lookup returns CDR1 KGHSH and CDR2 LQKENI. The CDR3 consists of 13 residues. Trimming stripped 3 bases from V and 0 bases from J, with 3 bases between. The CDR3, as DNA: TGTGCCAGCTCACCTAATAGCAATCAGCCCCAGCATTTT. Translated: CASSPNSNQPQHF.

This chain joins TRBV5-4 and TRBJ1-1; TRBD1 is a possible D gene (6 bases). Germline assignment: CDR1 SGHNT and CDR2 YYREEE (reference sequence). The CDR3 runs 13 residues. V was shortened by 7 bases and J by 1 base, with 11 bases between the two germline ends. The CDR3 DNA reads as TGTGCCAGCTTCAGGGGCGCGAACACTGAAGCTTTCTTT. It encodes CASFRGANTEAFF. The full variable domain, with the rest looked up from reference TRBV5-4 and TRBJ1-1, is ETGVTQSPTHLIKTRGQQVTLRCSSQSGHNTVSWYQQALGQGPQFIFQYYREEENGRGNFPPRFSGLQFPNYSSELNVNALELDDSALYLCASFRGANTEAFFGQGTRLTVV.

The chain couples TRBV19 to TRBJ1-5; 7 bases match TRBD1. The CDR3 sequence is 15 residues long. Germline V gene lookup returns CDR1 LNHDA and CDR2 SQIVND (reference sequence). J gave up 1 base and V 7 bases, and 7 bases lay outside the gene matches. In DNA form, the CDR3 reads TGTGCCAGTACCCAGACAGGGCCAAGCAATCAGCCCCAGCATTTT. It codes for CASTQTGPSNQPQHF.